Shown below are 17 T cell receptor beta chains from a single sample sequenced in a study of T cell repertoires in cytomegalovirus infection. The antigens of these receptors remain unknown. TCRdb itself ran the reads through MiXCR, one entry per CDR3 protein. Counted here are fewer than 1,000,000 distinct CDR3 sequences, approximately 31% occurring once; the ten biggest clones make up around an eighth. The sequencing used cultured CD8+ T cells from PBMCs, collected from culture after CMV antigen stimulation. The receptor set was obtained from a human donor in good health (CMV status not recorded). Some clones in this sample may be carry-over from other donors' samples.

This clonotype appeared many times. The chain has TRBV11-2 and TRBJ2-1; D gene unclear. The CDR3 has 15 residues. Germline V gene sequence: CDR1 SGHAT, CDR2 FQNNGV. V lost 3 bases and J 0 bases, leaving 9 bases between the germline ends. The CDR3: CASSLTSNSYNEQFF. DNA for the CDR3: TGTGCCAGCAGCTTGACTTCCAACTCCTACAATGAGCAGTTCTTC.

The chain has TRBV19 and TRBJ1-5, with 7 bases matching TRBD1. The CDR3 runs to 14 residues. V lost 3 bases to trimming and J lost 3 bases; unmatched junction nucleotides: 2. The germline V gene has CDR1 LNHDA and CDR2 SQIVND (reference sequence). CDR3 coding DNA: TGTGCCAGTAGTATGAGGGGGCACAATCAGCCCCAGCATTTT. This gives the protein CASSMRGHNQPQHF.

The CDR3 here is CASSSSGVTYQETQYF. The CDR3 DNA reads as TGTGCCAGCAGCTCTAGCGGGGTCACGTACCAAGAGACCCAGTACTTC. This chain links TRBV7-4 with TRBJ2-5; the match to TRBD2 covers 9 bases. In germline, CDR1 is SGHVT, CDR2 SQSDAQ. CDR3 length equals 16 residues. After removal of 4 bases from V and 0 bases from J, the junction contained 6 bases not matched to a gene. The full variable domain, in which reference TRBV7-4 and TRBJ2-5 provide the parts outside the CDR3, is GAGVSQSPRYKVAKRGRDVALRCDSISGHVTLYWYRQTLGQGSEVLTYSQSDAQRDKSGRPSGRFSAERPERSVSTLKIQRTEQGDSAVYLCASSSSGVTYQETQYFGPGTRLLVL.

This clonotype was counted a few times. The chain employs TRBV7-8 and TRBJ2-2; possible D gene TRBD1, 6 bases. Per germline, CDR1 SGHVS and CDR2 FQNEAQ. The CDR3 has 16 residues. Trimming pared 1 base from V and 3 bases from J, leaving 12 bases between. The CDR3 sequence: CASSLEYRVDTGELFF. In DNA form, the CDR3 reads TGTGCCAGCAGCTTAGAATACAGGGTCGACACCGGGGAGCTGTTTTTT.

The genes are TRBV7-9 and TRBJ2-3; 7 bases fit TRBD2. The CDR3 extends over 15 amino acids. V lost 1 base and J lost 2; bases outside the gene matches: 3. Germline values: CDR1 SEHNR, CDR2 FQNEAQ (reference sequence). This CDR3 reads CASSLVLAVTDTQYF. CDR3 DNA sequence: TGTGCCAGCAGCTTAGTCCTAGCGGTCACAGATACGCAGTATTTT.

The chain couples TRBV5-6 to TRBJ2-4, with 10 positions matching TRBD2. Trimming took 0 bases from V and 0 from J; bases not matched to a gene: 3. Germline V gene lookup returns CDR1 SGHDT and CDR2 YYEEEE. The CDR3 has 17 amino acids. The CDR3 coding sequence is TGTGCCAGCAGCTTGGCGCTAGCGGGGGTAGCCAAAAACATTCAGTACTTC. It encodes CASSLALAGVAKNIQYF. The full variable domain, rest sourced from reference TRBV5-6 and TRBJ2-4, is DAGVTQSPTHLIKTRGQQVTLRCSPKSGHDTVSWYQQALGQGPQFIFQYYEEEERQRGNFPDRFSGHQFPNYSSELNVNALLLGDSALYLCASSLALAGVAKNIQYFGAGTRLSVL.

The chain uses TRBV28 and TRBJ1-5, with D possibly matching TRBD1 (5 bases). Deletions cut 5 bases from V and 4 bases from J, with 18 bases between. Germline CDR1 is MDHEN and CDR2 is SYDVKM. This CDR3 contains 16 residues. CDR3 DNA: TGTGCCAGCAGTCGGAAAGCCCCAGGGCGAAATCAGCCCCAGCATTTT. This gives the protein CASSRKAPGRNQPQHF.

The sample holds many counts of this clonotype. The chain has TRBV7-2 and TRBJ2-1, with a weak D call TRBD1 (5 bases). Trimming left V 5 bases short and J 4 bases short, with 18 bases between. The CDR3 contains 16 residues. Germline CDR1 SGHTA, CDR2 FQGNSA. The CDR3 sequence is CASSKTVGVRYNEQFF. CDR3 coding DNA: TGTGCCAGCAGCAAAACAGTAGGGGTTCGGTACAATGAGCAGTTCTTC.

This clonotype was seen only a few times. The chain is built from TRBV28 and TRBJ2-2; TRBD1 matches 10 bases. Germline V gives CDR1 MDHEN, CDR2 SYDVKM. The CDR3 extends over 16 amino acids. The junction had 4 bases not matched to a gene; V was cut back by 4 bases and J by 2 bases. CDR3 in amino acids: CASSSRDRGNTGELFF. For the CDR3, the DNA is TGTGCCAGCAGTTCTCGGGACAGGGGAAACACCGGGGAGCTGTTTTTT.

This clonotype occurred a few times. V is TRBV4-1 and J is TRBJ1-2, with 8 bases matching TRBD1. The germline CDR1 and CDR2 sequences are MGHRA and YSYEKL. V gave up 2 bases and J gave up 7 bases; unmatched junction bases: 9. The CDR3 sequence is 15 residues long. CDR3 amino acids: CASSQHWTGSSGYTF. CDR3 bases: TGCGCCAGCAGCCAACACTGGACAGGGAGTAGTGGCTACACCTTC.

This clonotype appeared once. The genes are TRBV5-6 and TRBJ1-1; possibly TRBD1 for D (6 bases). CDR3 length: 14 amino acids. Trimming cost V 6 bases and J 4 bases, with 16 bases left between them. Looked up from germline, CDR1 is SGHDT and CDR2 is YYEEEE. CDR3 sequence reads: CASKITGIGTEAFF. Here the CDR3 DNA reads TGTGCCAGCAAGATTACAGGGATAGGCACTGAAGCTTTCTTT.

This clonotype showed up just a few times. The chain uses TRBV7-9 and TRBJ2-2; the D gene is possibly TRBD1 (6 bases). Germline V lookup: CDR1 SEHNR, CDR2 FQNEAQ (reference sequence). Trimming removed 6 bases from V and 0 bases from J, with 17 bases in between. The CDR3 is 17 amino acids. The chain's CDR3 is CASRGDMPRANTGELFF. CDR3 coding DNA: TGTGCCAGCAGGGGGGACATGCCTCGGGCGAACACCGGGGAGCTGTTTTTT. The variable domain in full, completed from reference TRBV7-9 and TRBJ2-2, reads DTGVSQNPRHKITKRGQNVTFRCDPISEHNRLYWYRQTLGQGPEFLTYFQNEAQLEKSRLLSDRFSAERPKGSFSTLEIQRTEQGDSAMYLCASRGDMPRANTGELFFGEGSRLTVL.

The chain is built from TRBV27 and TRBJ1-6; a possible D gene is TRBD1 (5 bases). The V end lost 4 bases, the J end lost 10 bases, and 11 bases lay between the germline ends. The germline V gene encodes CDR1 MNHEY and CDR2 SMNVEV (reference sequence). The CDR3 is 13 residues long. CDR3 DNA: TGTGCCAGCAGTTGGCTCGGGGGATCACCCCTCCACTTT. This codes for CASSWLGGSPLHF.

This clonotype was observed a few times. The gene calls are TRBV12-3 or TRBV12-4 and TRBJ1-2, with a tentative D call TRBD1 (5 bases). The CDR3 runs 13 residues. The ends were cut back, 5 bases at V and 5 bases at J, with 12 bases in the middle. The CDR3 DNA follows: TGTGCCAGCAGTCCCAGGGCCGGGTATGGCTACACCTTC. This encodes CASSPRAGYGYTF.

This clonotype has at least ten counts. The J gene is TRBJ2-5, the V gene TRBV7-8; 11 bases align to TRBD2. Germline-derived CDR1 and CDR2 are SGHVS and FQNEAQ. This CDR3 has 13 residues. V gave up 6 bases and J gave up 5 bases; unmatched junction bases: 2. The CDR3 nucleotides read TGTGCCAGCAGTGGGACTAGCGGTGAGACCCAGTACTTC. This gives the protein CASSGTSGETQYF.

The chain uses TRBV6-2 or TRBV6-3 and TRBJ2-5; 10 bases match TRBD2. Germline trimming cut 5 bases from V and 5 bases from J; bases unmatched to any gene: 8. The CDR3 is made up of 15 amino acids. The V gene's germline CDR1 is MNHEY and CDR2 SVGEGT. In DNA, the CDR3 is TGTGCCAGCAGTCGCAGCGGGGGGGCCGGCGAGACCCAGTACTTC. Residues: CASSRSGGAGETQYF.

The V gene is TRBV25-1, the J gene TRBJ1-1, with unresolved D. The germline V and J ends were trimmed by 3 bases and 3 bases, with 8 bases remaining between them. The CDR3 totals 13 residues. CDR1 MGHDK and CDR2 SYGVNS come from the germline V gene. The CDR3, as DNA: TGTGCCAGCAGTGATCAGGTACACACTGAAGCTTTCTTT. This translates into CASSDQVHTEAFF.